What follows are 4 T cell receptor beta chains derived from one specimen sequenced in a study of graft-versus-host responses after intestinal transplantation. These receptors lack a known antigen. TCRdb keeps only in-frame clones here, not all; method: immunoSEQ multiplex PCR. The profile shows about 100,000 clones, roughly 87% of them singletons. The sample consisted of unstimulated CD4+ T cells sorted from spleen or lymph node cells, taken before transplant. These receptors all stem from a human donor who was the organ donor for an intestinal transplant.

V gene TRBV27 combines with J gene TRBJ2-7; D tentatively reads TRBD1 or TRBD2 (5 bases each). The V end was cut by 5 bases, the J end by 7 bases, with 18 bases between. CDR3 length: 14 residues. The germline gives CDR1 MNHEY, CDR2 SMNVEV (reference sequence). CDR3 protein: CASSLGTSPGEQYF. The CDR3 nucleotides read TGTGCCAGCAGTCTGGGGACCTCACCGGGAGAGCAGTACTTC.

This clone came up once. CDR3 region: CASSVGLAGGQGEQYF. DNA for the CDR3: TGTGCCAGCAGTGTGGGACTAGCGGGGGGGCAAGGGGAGCAGTACTTC. The rearrangement joins TRBV6-1 to TRBJ2-7, with 16 bases lining up with TRBD2. Germline V gene lookup returns CDR1 MNHNS and CDR2 SASEGT. This CDR3 spans 16 amino acids. J gave up 7 bases and V 4 bases, and 7 bases lay outside the gene matches.

The genes are TRBV11-2 and TRBJ2-3; 7 bases are a match to TRBD2. This CDR3 is built from 15 residues. Germline lookup yields CDR1 SGHAT and CDR2 FQNNGV. After removal of 6 bases from V and 4 bases from J, the junction contained 10 bases not matched to a gene. CDR3 loop: CASRGSGVGADTQYF. Written as DNA, the CDR3 is TGTGCCAGCAGGGGGAGCGGGGTTGGTGCAGATACGCAGTATTTT.

This chain links TRBV7-3 with TRBJ1-2; possibly TRBD1 for D (5 bases). Germline CDR1 and CDR2: SGHTA and FQGTGA. The CDR3 is 16 amino acids. V shed 0 bases and J shed 6 bases, with 17 bases lying between them. CDR3 region: CASSLTRITGDDGYTF. The DNA for the CDR3 is TGTGCCAGCAGCTTAACGCGGATAACAGGAGACGATGGCTACACCTTC. The full variable domain, in which reference TRBV7-3 and TRBJ1-2 provide the parts outside the CDR3, is GAGVSQTPSNKVTEKGKYVELRCDPISGHTALYWYRQSLGQGPEFLIYFQGTGAADDSGLPNDRFFAVRPEGSVSTLKIQRTERGDSAVYLCASSLTRITGDDGYTFGSGTRLTVV.